A single sample gave rise to the 30 T cell receptor beta chains below, sequenced in a study of blood T cells in healthy people across ages. A second 7 to 11 cycle PCR used barcoded and J-beta primers. TCRdb passed the 5' RACE reads through MiXCR, listing each CDR3 protein once. This sample yields some 670,000 distinct CDR3 sequences, of which approximately 52% are seen a single time; approximately 13% belongs to the top ten. Specimen: blood. These receptors all come from a woman aged 80 or older in good health.

V is TRBV6-2 or TRBV6-3 and J is TRBJ1-1; TRBD1 might be the D (5 bases). The CDR3 extends over 14 amino acids. Germline V lookup: CDR1 MNHEY, CDR2 SVGEGT. Trimming left V 4 bases short and J 4 bases short, with 13 bases between. The CDR3 coding sequence is TGTGCCAGCAGTTTATGGGAAGGGGCCACTGAAGCTTTCTTT. Residues: CASSLWEGATEAFF.

This clonotype has ten or more counts. The rearrangement uses TRBV6-6 and TRBJ2-5; 7 bases map to TRBD1. Germline CDR1 MNHNY, CDR2 SVGAGI (reference sequence). The CDR3 contains 16 residues. Trimming took 4 bases from V and 5 from J; bases not matched to a gene: 13. This chain's CDR3 is CASSSLRQGISETQYF. The CDR3, as DNA: TGTGCCAGCAGTTCCCTCCGACAGGGAATTTCTGAGACCCAGTACTTC.

The V and J genes are TRBV20-1 and TRBJ2-1, with TRBD2 as a possible D gene (5 bases). Trimming pared 0 bases from V and 0 bases from J, leaving 18 bases between. Germline-derived CDR1 and CDR2 are DFQATT and SNEGSKA (reference sequence). This CDR3 is 18 amino acids long. CDR3: CSARDVWSGRSSYNEQFF. CDR3 DNA: TGCAGTGCTAGAGATGTGTGGAGCGGAAGAAGCTCCTACAATGAGCAGTTCTTC.

The table lists this clonotype with many counts. This chain uses TRBV5-1 with TRBJ2-3, with D possibly TRBD1 on 6 matching bases. The V gene lost 4 bases and the J gene lost 12 bases, with 15 bases spanning the gap. Germline-derived CDR1 and CDR2 are SGHRS and YFSETQ. The CDR3 sequence is 12 residues long. CDR3 protein: CASSSTGTPQYF. The CDR3 bases are TGCGCCAGCAGCAGCACCGGGACACCCCAGTATTTT.

Many counts were recorded for this clonotype. V gene TRBV3-1 combines with J gene TRBJ2-1, with D uncertain. From germline, CDR1 is LGHDT and CDR2 YNNKEL (reference sequence). This CDR3 has 12 amino acids. The V end was cut by 1 base, the J end by 10 bases, with 8 bases between. The CDR3 region has the DNA TGTGCCAGCAGCCAAGGTCTTGGCGAGCAGTTCTTC. Translation: CASSQGLGEQFF.

V gene TRBV5-1 combines with J gene TRBJ1-1; D perhaps matches TRBD1 (6 bases). The germline V gene has CDR1 SGHRS and CDR2 YFSETQ. The CDR3 is 15 residues long. Trimming shortened V by 3 bases and J by 3 bases, and 15 bases separated the two germline ends. The CDR3 region is CASSSAGAADTEAFF. The CDR3 bases are TGCGCCAGCAGCTCCGCAGGGGCCGCGGACACTGAAGCTTTCTTT. The full variable domain, with the rest looked up from reference TRBV5-1 and TRBJ1-1, is KAGVTQTPRYLIKTRGQQVTLSCSPISGHRSVSWYQQTPGQGLQFLFEYFSETQRNKGNFPGRFSGRQFSNSRSEMNVSTLELGDSALYLCASSSAGAADTEAFFGQGTRLTVV.

There are a few counts of this clonotype. The V call is TRBV29-1, the J call TRBJ2-7, with 10 bases fitting TRBD1. J lost 5 bases, V lost 6 bases, and 19 bases had no gene match. This CDR3 is built from 17 residues. The germline V gene has CDR1 SQVTM and CDR2 ANQGSEA. CDR3 amino acids: CSVSGQGLIGTRHEQYF. CDR3 nucleotide sequence: TGCAGCGTATCGGGACAGGGGCTGATCGGGACCCGACACGAGCAGTACTTC.

This clonotype was counted at least ten times. J is TRBJ2-7 and V is TRBV7-9; the D is unclear. V lost 2 bases to trimming and J lost 3 bases, with 5 bases between them. The CDR3 has 12 residues. Per the germline V gene, CDR1 is SEHNR and CDR2 is FQNEAQ (reference sequence). The CDR3 DNA sequence: TGTGCCAGCAGCTTAAGGGTCTACGAGCAGTACTTC. Protein product: CASSLRVYEQYF.

The gene calls are TRBV7-9 and TRBJ1-2, with 8 bases matching TRBD1. Trimming at V came to 4 bases and at J to 6 bases, leaving 7 bases not matched to a gene. The CDR3 is made up of 14 amino acids. Germline CDR1 SEHNR, CDR2 FQNEAQ (reference sequence). The CDR3 coding sequence is TGTGCCAGCAGCTCGAAGGACAGGGTTAATGGCTACACCTTC. Translation: CASSSKDRVNGYTF.

About this clonotype itself: Since a much larger clone is just one base distant, this may be a read error. V usage is TRBV12-3 or TRBV12-4 and J usage is TRBJ2-1; D gene ambiguous. CDR3 size: 11 residues. The V end was cut by 10 bases, the J end by 12 bases, with 16 bases between. CDR3 coding DNA: TGTGCCACCTCCTCCCAGTACCGGCAGTTCTTC. Residues: CATSSQYRQFF.

This clonotype was counted once. A clone one base away is much larger, so this may be a read error. The V and J genes are TRBV18 and TRBJ2-7; D remains ambiguous. Germline loops: CDR1 KGHSH, CDR2 LQKENI. The CDR3 sequence is 12 residues long. The CDR3 spells CASSPQMGERYF. The CDR3 nucleotides read TGTGCCAGCTCACCTCAAATGGGCGAGCGGTACTTC.

The chain has TRBV7-9 and TRBJ2-7; 10 nucleotides agree with TRBD1. CDR1 SEHNR and CDR2 FQNEAQ come from the germline V gene (reference sequence). The V and J ends lost 2 bases and 6 bases, in that order; junction bases with no gene match: 4. This CDR3 is built from 14 residues. The CDR3, as DNA: TGTGCCAGCAGCTTAACGGGACAGGGGACCGAGCAGTACTTC. Protein sequence: CASSLTGQGTEQYF. The variable domain in full, completed from reference TRBV7-9 and TRBJ2-7, reads DTGVSQNPRHKITKRGQNVTFRCDPISEHNRLYWYRQTLGQGPEFLTYFQNEAQLEKSRLLSDRFSAERPKGSFSTLEIQRTEQGDSAMYLCASSLTGQGTEQYFGPGTRLTVT.

This clonotype showed up just once. The chain couples TRBV4-2 to TRBJ2-1; 7 positions agree with TRBD2. Per the germline V gene, CDR1 is LGHNA and CDR2 is YNFKEQ. With 4 bases clipped from V and 7 bases from J, the junction kept 10 bases outside the gene matches. The CDR3 is 15 residues long. The CDR3 DNA is TGTGCCAGCAGCCCCCCTACGGGGGGTCAGAATGAGCAGTTCTTC. Amino acid sequence: CASSPPTGGQNEQFF.

This clonotype appeared many times. V and J are TRBV27 and TRBJ2-3, with D perhaps TRBD1 or TRBD2 (5 bases each). The CDR3 is made up of 13 amino acids. Germline CDR1 MNHEY, CDR2 SMNVEV (reference sequence). The V end lost 3 bases, the J end lost 5 bases, and 9 bases lay between the germline ends. The CDR3 here is CASSFGGGDTQYF. In DNA form, the CDR3 reads TGTGCCAGCAGTTTTGGGGGTGGAGATACGCAGTATTTT.

Comments on this clonotype: Sequence at one end of the junction differs from germline and may be a read error. This chain links TRBV6-5 with TRBJ2-2; D is ambiguous. Looked up from germline, CDR1 is MNHEY and CDR2 is SVGAGI. This CDR3 has 14 amino acids. This CDR3 is CVSSYSTWVGELFF. For the CDR3, the DNA is TGTGTCAGCAGTTACTCGACATGGGTCGGGGAGCTGTTTTTT.

This clonotype was picked up many times. The chain employs TRBV7-8 and TRBJ2-5, with D uncertain. The CDR3 spans 12 residues. Germline V gene sequence: CDR1 SGHVS, CDR2 FQNEAQ. V shed 0 bases and J shed 5 bases, with 4 bases lying between them. CDR3 residues: CASSLARETQYF. As DNA, the CDR3 is TGTGCCAGCAGCTTAGCCCGTGAGACCCAGTACTTC.

This clonotype was recorded at least ten times. This chain joins TRBV4-2 and TRBJ2-1; D remains unclear. Between the trimmed V and J ends, which lost 1 base and 2 bases, there was a span of 6 bases. The CDR3 spans 14 residues. In germline, CDR1 is LGHNA, CDR2 YNFKEQ. The CDR3 here is CASSQARAYNEQFF. In nucleotides, the CDR3 is TGTGCCAGCAGCCAAGCAAGGGCCTACAATGAGCAGTTCTTC.

About this clonotype: It may be a read error: a sequence one base away is much more abundant. The rearrangement uses TRBV27 and TRBJ1-2, with TRBD1 as a possible D gene (6 bases). Germline CDR1 MNHEY, CDR2 SMNVEV (reference sequence). V lost 5 bases to trimming and J lost 7 bases, with 17 bases between them. This CDR3 spans 14 amino acids. The CDR3 DNA follows: TGTGCCAGCAGTACACGCGGGGGCGAGAGTGGCTACACCTTC. Its protein product is CASSTRGGESGYTF.

The CDR3 DNA reads TGTGCCACCAGTGATTTGAACAGGGGTGACACCGGGGAGCTGTTTTTT. Its translation is CATSDLNRGDTGELFF. The rearrangement joins TRBV24-1 to TRBJ2-2; 7 bases are shared with TRBD1. The CDR3 spans 16 residues. V shed 0 bases, J shed 3 bases, and the junction held 3 bases outside the gene matches. Germline-derived CDR1 and CDR2 are KGHDR and SFDVKD.

This sequence joins TRBV12-3 or TRBV12-4 and TRBJ2-6, with D unresolved. The CDR3 totals 15 residues. Trimming shortened V by 5 bases and J by 2 bases, and 10 bases separated the two germline ends. The CDR3 nucleotides read TGTGCCAGCAGTCGAGACGCGCCTGGGGCCAACGTCCTGACTTTC. This gives the protein CASSRDAPGANVLTF.

A word on this clonotype: The junction departs from germline at one end; a sequencing error may be responsible. The chain couples TRBV3-1 to TRBJ2-4; D is perhaps TRBD1 (6 bases). The CDR3 totals 18 residues. From germline, CDR1 is LGHDT and CDR2 YNNKEL (reference sequence). The CDR3 DNA sequence: TGTGCCAGCAGCCAAGGACCTCCCCGGACAGCGTCCAAAACCATTCAGTACTTC. Amino acids: CASSQGPPRTASKTIQYF.

J is TRBJ2-3 and V is TRBV20-1; D is unclear. V was clipped by 3 bases and J by 4 bases, with 5 bases between them. The CDR3 contains 11 residues. Germline CDR1 is DFQATT and CDR2 is SNEGSKA (reference sequence). The CDR3 is CSARSADTQYF. For the CDR3, the DNA is TGCAGTGCTAGGTCGGCAGATACGCAGTATTTT.

The gene calls are TRBV7-2 and TRBJ2-7; D gene unclear. Germline V lookup: CDR1 SGHTA, CDR2 FQGNSA. V gave up 4 bases and J gave up 4 bases, with 11 bases separating them. The CDR3 is 13 residues long. The CDR3 DNA sequence: TGTGCCAGCAGCTCGCCGGGTCTTTACGAGCAGTACTTC. It codes for CASSSPGLYEQYF.

J is TRBJ1-4 and V is TRBV11-2; D unclear. CDR1 SGHAT and CDR2 FQNNGV come from the germline V gene. The CDR3 covers 15 residues. V was shortened by 0 bases and J by 7 bases, with 12 bases between the two germline ends. The DNA for the CDR3 is TGTGCCAGCAGCTTAGACGGCCAGATCCTTGAAAAACTGTTTTTT. This translates into CASSLDGQILEKLFF.

Regarding this clonotype: Possible read error: a much larger clone is one base away. The chain carries TRBV2 and TRBJ2-3, with no clear D. Trimming shortened V by 6 bases and J by 5 bases, and 12 bases separated the two germline ends. This CDR3 comprises 13 residues. Germline V lookup: CDR1 SNHLY, CDR2 FYNNEI. The CDR3 sequence is CASSLGSEDTQYF. The CDR3 DNA follows: TGTGCCAGCAGCCTGGGGTCGGAAGATACGCAGTATTTT.

This clonotype appeared many times. CDR3 sequence: CASSWDSGGTDTQYF. The CDR3 DNA is TGTGCCAGCAGCTGGGATAGCGGGGGCACAGATACGCAGTATTTT. The genes are TRBV7-2 and TRBJ2-3, with 8 bases aligning to TRBD2. Germline V gives CDR1 SGHTA, CDR2 FQGNSA. CDR3 size: 15 residues. After removal of 4 bases from V and 1 base from J, the junction contained 4 bases not matched to a gene.

This clonotype showed up just once. This sequence joins TRBV12-3 or TRBV12-4 and TRBJ2-1; D is unclear. This CDR3 is built from 13 residues. Trimming removed 3 bases from V and 5 bases from J, with 8 bases in between. CDR3 nucleotide sequence: TGTGCCAGCAGTTTTTTTGTCCACAATGAGCAGTTCTTC. Translation: CASSFFVHNEQFF.

This clonotype was counted many times. The rearrangement joins TRBV12-3 or TRBV12-4 to TRBJ2-3; D might be TRBD1 (6 bases). Trimming removed 5 bases from V and 4 bases from J, with 13 bases in between. This CDR3 contains 14 residues. CDR3 DNA: TGTGCCAGCAGTCCCCGACAGGAGTCAGATACGCAGTATTTT. Its translation: CASSPRQESDTQYF.

For this clonotype: A much larger clone lies a single base off, so this may be a read error. CDR3 in amino acids: CSATAPDRGTYNEQYF. CDR3 DNA sequence: TGCAGTGCGACCGCCCCAGACAGGGGTACCTACAATGAGCAGTACTTC. The V and J genes are TRBV20-1 and TRBJ2-7; 8 nucleotides agree with TRBD1. The CDR3 has 16 residues. Germline-derived CDR1 and CDR2 are DFQATT and SNEGSKA (reference sequence). Losses at the gene ends were 6 bases for V and 7 bases for J; bases not matched to a gene: 20.

This chain connects TRBV7-3 to TRBJ2-1, with TRBD2 matching 10 bases. Germline CDR1 reads SGHTA; CDR2 reads FQGTGA. This CDR3 has 16 amino acids. With V trimmed by 1 base and J by 4 bases, 4 bases remained unmatched. The CDR3 protein is CASSLIGTSVYNEQFF. In DNA, the CDR3 is TGTGCCAGCAGCTTAATAGGGACTAGCGTTTACAATGAGCAGTTCTTC.